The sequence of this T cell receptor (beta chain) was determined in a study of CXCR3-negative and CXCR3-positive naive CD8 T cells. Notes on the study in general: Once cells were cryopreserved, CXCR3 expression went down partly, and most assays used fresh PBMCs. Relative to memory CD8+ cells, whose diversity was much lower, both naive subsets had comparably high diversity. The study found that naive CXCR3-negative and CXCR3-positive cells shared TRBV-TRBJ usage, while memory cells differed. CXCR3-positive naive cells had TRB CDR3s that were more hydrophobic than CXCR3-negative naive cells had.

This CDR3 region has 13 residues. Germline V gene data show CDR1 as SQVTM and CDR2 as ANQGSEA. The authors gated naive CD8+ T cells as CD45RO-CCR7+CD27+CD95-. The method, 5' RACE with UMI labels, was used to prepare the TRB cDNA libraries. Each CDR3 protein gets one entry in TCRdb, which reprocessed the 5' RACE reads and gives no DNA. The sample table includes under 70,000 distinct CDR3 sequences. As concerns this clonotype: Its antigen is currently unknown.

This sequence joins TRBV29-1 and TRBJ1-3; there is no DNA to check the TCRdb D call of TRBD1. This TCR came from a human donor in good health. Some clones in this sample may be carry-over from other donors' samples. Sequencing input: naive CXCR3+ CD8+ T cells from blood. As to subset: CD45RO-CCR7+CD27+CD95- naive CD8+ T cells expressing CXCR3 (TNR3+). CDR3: CSVEESRTGTGQF.